These 9 T cell receptor beta chains came from one sample sequenced in a study of blood T cell repertoires in COVID-19. The table came from immunoSEQ multiplex PCR; TCRdb's copy has only in-frame clones and leaves some out. The sample holds 90,000 or so clones; roughly 82% are singletons and the top ten take under 30%. The sample comprised peripheral blood. These receptors came from a human donor in a cohort sampled during active COVID-19.

The chain links TRBV7-2 to TRBJ2-7; 8 bases align to TRBD2. CDR1 is SGHTA, CDR2 FQGNSA, per germline. With 1 base clipped from V and 5 bases from J, the junction kept 7 bases outside the gene matches. The CDR3 spans 15 residues. CDR3 sequence reads: CASSLDSSGINEQYF. CDR3 coding DNA: TGTGCCAGCAGCTTAGATAGTAGCGGGATAAACGAGCAGTACTTC. Supplemented by reference TRBV7-2 and TRBJ2-7, the full variable domain reads GAGVSQSPSNKVTEKGKDVELRCDPISGHTALYWYRQSLGQGLEFLIYFQGNSAPDKSGLPSDRFSAERTGGSVSTLTIQRTQQEDSAVYLCASSLDSSGINEQYFGPGTRLTVT.

This chain joins TRBV7-2 and TRBJ2-1; 7 bases map to TRBD2. The CDR3 length is 17 residues. Germline V CDR1 and CDR2: SGHTA, FQGNSA. The trim removed 0 bases at V and 8 bases at J, leaving 13 bases unmatched. The DNA of the CDR3 is TGTGCCAGCAGCTTAGCGCGGGCGGGAGCGGGTCGGGATGAGCAGTTCTTC. Its translation is CASSLARAGAGRDEQFF.

The CDR3 sequence: CASSIGARGTYNEQFF. The CDR3 nucleotides are TGTGCCAGTAGTATAGGCGCGCGCGGGACCTACAATGAGCAGTTCTTC. This chain uses TRBV19 with TRBJ2-1; maybe TRBD2 (6 bases). V lost 1 base and J lost 2, with 12 bases in between. CDR1 is LNHDA and CDR2 is SQIVND in the germline V gene (reference sequence). CDR3 length equals 16 residues.

This chain joins TRBV7-8 and TRBJ2-2; TRBD1 aligns across 10 bases. There are 15 residues in the CDR3. The germline V gene has CDR1 SGHVS and CDR2 FQNEAQ. With 10 bases clipped from V and 5 bases from J, the junction kept 10 bases outside the gene matches. The CDR3 reads CANTWDRGGTGELFF. Written as DNA, the CDR3 is TGTGCCAATACTTGGGACAGGGGCGGAACCGGGGAGCTGTTTTTT. The full variable domain, with the rest looked up from reference TRBV7-8 and TRBJ2-2, is GAGVSQSPRYKVAKRGQDVALRCDPISGHVSLFWYQQALGQGPEFLTYFQNEAQLDKSGLPSDRFFAERPEGSVSTLKIQRTQQEDSAVYLCANTWDRGGTGELFFGEGSRLTVL.

The chain carries TRBV28 and TRBJ1-6, with TRBD1 identical over 7 bases. The CDR3 contains 14 residues. Per germline, CDR1 MDHEN and CDR2 SYDVKM. Trimming took 2 bases from V and 10 from J; bases not matched to a gene: 5. CDR3 coding DNA: TGTGCCAGCAGTTTAGACAGGGACGGCTCACCCCTCCACTTT. This gives the protein CASSLDRDGSPLHF.

The chain links TRBV5-1 to TRBJ2-3; TRBD2 is a possible D gene (6 bases). V lost 4 bases, J lost 1 base, and 13 bases lay in between. The germline gives CDR1 SGHRS, CDR2 YFSETQ. CDR3 size: 15 residues. This chain's CDR3 is CASSPFSGGTDTQYF. CDR3 bases: TGCGCCAGCAGCCCGTTTTCGGGAGGCACAGATACGCAGTATTTT. The full variable domain, completed using reference TRBV5-1 and TRBJ2-3, is KAGVTQTPRYLIKTRGQQVTLSCSPISGHRSVSWYQQTPGQGLQFLFEYFSETQRNKGNFPGRFSGRQFSNSRSEMNVSTLELGDSALYLCASSPFSGGTDTQYFGPGTRLTVL.

This sequence joins TRBV4-3 and TRBJ1-2; the D gene is possibly TRBD1 (5 bases). The V gene's germline CDR1 is LGHNA and CDR2 YSLEER. V dropped 2 bases and J dropped 4 bases, with 14 bases sitting between them. This CDR3 contains 15 residues. For the CDR3, the DNA is TGCGCCAGCAGCCAACGGACCCAGGGCAGCTATGGCTACACCTTC. Its protein is CASSQRTQGSYGYTF.

CDR3 bases: TGCGCCAGCAGCTTGCCGGGGACAGGGTCCGAGACCCAGTACTTC. Its translation is CASSLPGTGSETQYF. V and J are TRBV5-1 and TRBJ2-5, with 9 bases lining up with TRBD1. Germline-derived CDR1 and CDR2 are SGHRS and YFSETQ. V lost 1 base to trimming and J lost 5 bases; unmatched junction nucleotides: 6. The CDR3 consists of 15 residues.

This sequence joins TRBV4-2 and TRBJ2-1; D not resolved. The germline gives CDR1 LGHNA, CDR2 YNFKEQ. Trimming cost V 1 base and J 0 bases, with 7 bases left between them. The CDR3 spans 15 residues. The CDR3 loop is CASSQGSSSYNEQFF. The CDR3 DNA sequence: TGTGCCAGCAGCCAAGGCTCGAGCTCCTACAATGAGCAGTTCTTC.